This is a list of T cell receptor beta chains from one sample in a study of blood T cell repertoires in COVID-19. The assay was immunoSEQ multiplex PCR, and TCRdb's table has in-frame clones only and misses some. This table has some 360,000 clones, around 87% appearing once. Sequencing used peripheral blood. The receptor source for this set is a woman aged 60-70 years with COVID-19, enrolled during active disease. Each CDR3 is given with its conserved first and last residue. A D gene is named only where the DNA matches it firmly. Clone sizes are given selectively: once, few, many, or a class where the clone is expanded.

clone_size	d_call	v_call	j_call	cdr3_nt	cdr3_aa
NA	NA	TRBV18	TRBJ2-2	TGTGCCAGCTCACGCGACAGACAAAACACCGGGGAGCTGTTTTTT	CASSRDRQNTGELFF
few	NA	TRBV19	TRBJ2-6	TGTGCCAGTACGAGGCCCGACTCTGGGGCCAACGTCCTGACTTTC	CASTRPDSGANVLTF
NA	TRBD1	TRBV27	TRBJ1-6	TGTGCCAGCAGTTTATCGACAGGGCCATCACCCCTCCACTTT	CASSLSTGPSPLHF
NA	NA	TRBV21-1	TRBJ1-4	TGTGCCAGCAGCAAAATGGAGACAGGGCTCTTCGAAAAACTGTTTTTT	CASSKMETGLFEKLFF
NA	TRBD1	TRBV4-1	TRBJ2-7	TGCGCCAGCAGCCGGGACAGGGGGTCCTACGAGCAGTACTTC	CASSRDRGSYEQYF
NA	NA	TRBV28	TRBJ2-3	TGTGCCAGCAGTTTATACAGCCCTAACACAGATACGCAGTATTTT	CASSLYSPNTDTQYF
NA	NA	TRBV6-5	TRBJ1-1	TGTGCCAGCAGTCGCAGAGATCAAGGAGGGCCTGAAGCTTTCTTT	CASSRRDQGGPEAFF
NA	TRBD1	TRBV19	TRBJ1-1	TGTGCCAGTAGTGGACAGGCGCTTAACACTGAAGCTTTCTTT	CASSGQALNTEAFF
few	NA	TRBV3-1/TRBV3-2	TRBJ1-3	TGTGCCAGCAGCCAAGATTCAACTTACGGAAACACCATATATTTT	CASSQDSTYGNTIYF
NA	NA	TRBV2	TRBJ1-5	TGTGCCAGCAGGGACAGTAGCATCAATCAGCCCCAGCATTTT	CASRDSSINQPQHF
NA	NA	TRBV19	TRBJ2-7	TGTGCCAGTAGCTCCTTACTTCGGCAGGTCTACGAGCAGTACTTC	CASSSLLRQVYEQYF
NA	NA	TRBV19	TRBJ1-2	TGTGCCAGTAGTATAGATCGCGGCGACGGCTACACCTTC	CASSIDRGDGYTF
NA	NA	TRBV27	TRBJ2-2	TGTGCCAGCAGTTTTAACAGGGCTGCGAACACCGGGGAGCTGTTTTTT	CASSFNRAANTGELFF
few	TRBD1	TRBV18	TRBJ1-1	TGTGCCAGCTCATCGGACAGGGGAGCTTTCTTT	CASSSDRGAFF
NA	TRBD1	TRBV7-2	TRBJ2-6	TGTGCCAGCAGCCCTCGGACAGGGGCTGGGGCCAACGTCCTGACTTTC	CASSPRTGAGANVLTF
NA	NA	TRBV30	TRBJ2-3	TGTGCCTGGAGTCCCCTGGACTCATCCCCCTCGGATGCGCAGTATTTT	CAWSPLDSSPSDAQYF
NA	TRBD1	TRBV9	TRBJ1-1	TGTGCCAGCCGCCGGGACAGGGCTAACACTGAAGCTTTCTTT	CASRRDRANTEAFF
NA	TRBD1	TRBV18	TRBJ1-5	TGTGCCAGCTCACAATCGGGACAGGGGCAGCCCCAGCATTTT	CASSQSGQGQPQHF
once	TRBD1	TRBV12-3/TRBV12-4	TRBJ1-2	TGTGCCAGCACCCCCGGGACAGGGAATGGCTACACCTTC	CASTPGTGNGYTF
NA	NA	TRBV10-2	TRBJ2-2	NA	CAVPAGEQGTGELFF
NA	NA	TRBV29-1	TRBJ2-3	TGCAGCGTGAGGGCTTTGGCTACGCCGAGCACAGATACGCAGTATTTT	CSVRALATPSTDTQYF
NA	TRBD1	TRBV27	TRBJ1-5	TGTGCCAGCTCCCGGGACAGCGCAAGGCCCCAGCATTTT	CASSRDSARPQHF
NA	TRBD2	TRBV29-1	TRBJ2-1	TGCAGCGTTGAGACTAGCGGGGGGGCGGGCAATGAGCAGTTCTTC	CSVETSGGAGNEQFF
NA	TRBD1	TRBV5-6	TRBJ1-6	TGTGCCAGCAGCTTTGGACAGGACTATAATTCACCCCTCCACTTT	CASSFGQDYNSPLHF
NA	TRBD1	TRBV30	TRBJ2-6	TGTGCCTGGAGGGAGACAGGGGTTGGGGCCAACGTCCTGACTTTC	CAWRETGVGANVLTF
NA	TRBD1	TRBV29-1	TRBJ2-5	TGCAGCGTTGTCACAGGGGGAGAGACCCAGTACTTC	CSVVTGGETQYF
NA	TRBD1	TRBV7-9	TRBJ1-2	TGTGCCAGCAGCCGTCCCGGGACAGGGCGGTCTAACTATGGCTACACCTTC	CASSRPGTGRSNYGYTF
once	NA	TRBV11-2	TRBJ1-1	TGTGCCAGCAGCCGAGCCGCAGGATCCTCTGAGATTGAAGCTTTCTTT	CASSRAAGSSEIEAFF
NA	NA	TRBV5-1	TRBJ2-1	TGCGCCAGCAGCCCAGCGGACGCCTACAATGAGCAGTTCTTC	CASSPADAYNEQFF
NA	NA	TRBV6-5	TRBJ1-3	TGTGCCAGCAGTTACGCCATACATTCGGGAAACACCATATATTTT	CASSYAIHSGNTIYF
NA	NA	TRBV5-5	TRBJ2-6	TGTGCCAGCAGCCTACTTTTGGGCGGGGCCAACGTCCTGACTTTC	CASSLLLGGANVLTF
few	NA	TRBV7-9	TRBJ1-1	TGTGCCAGCAGCCCCGGACTTCTTGAACGGGACACTGAAGCTTTCTTT	CASSPGLLERDTEAFF